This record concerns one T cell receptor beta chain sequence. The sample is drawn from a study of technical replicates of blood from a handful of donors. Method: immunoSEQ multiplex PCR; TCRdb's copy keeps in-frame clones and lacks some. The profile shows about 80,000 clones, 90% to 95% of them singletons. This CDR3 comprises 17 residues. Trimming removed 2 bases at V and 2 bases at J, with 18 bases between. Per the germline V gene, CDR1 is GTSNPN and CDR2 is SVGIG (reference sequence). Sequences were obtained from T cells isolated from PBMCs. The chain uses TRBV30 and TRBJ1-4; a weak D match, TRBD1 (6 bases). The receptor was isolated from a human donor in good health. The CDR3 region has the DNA TGTGCCTGGAGTAACGGGGGGCCACAGGCGACTAATGAAAAACTGTTTTTT. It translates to CAWSNGGPQATNEKLFF.